This TCR beta chain was recorded in a study of blood T cell repertoires in COVID-19. Whole-study context: Donors in the United States, Italy and Spain gave samples during acute or convalescent COVID-19. T cells, B-cell-depleted T cells, or PBMCs supplied cDNA or gDNA.

Seattle participants joined during active infection and were tracked over time. In the authors' workflow: Nucleated cell counts were estimated from reference gene primer amplification. Clones were read by immunoSEQ multiplex PCR, and TCRdb kept only the in-frame ones, dropping some. V and J calls and clone size are those listed in that table; D and trimming were worked out from the DNA. The sample records 150,000 or so clones, about 85% being singletons. CDR1 is SGHTA, CDR2 FQGNSA, per germline. The CDR3 extends over 17 amino acids. The J segment lost 5 bases and the V segment lost 4 bases, leaving 14 bases of the junction unmatched.

The receptor was derived from a woman aged 45-59 years with COVID-19, enrolled during active disease. Sequences were obtained from peripheral blood. This chain links TRBV7-2 with TRBJ1-1; the match to TRBD1 covers 9 bases. The DNA for the CDR3 is TGTGCCAGCAGCTATGGGACAGGGTTGGTCTTAAAAACTGAAGCTTTCTTT. This gives the protein CASSYGTGLVLKTEAFF.